The 8 T cell receptor beta chains below come from one sample, sequenced in a study of cytomegalovirus exposure and HLA in healthy donors. Method: immunoSEQ multiplex PCR; TCRdb's copy keeps in-frame clones and lacks some. The sample consists of fewer than 90,000 clones, 84% of them appearing once. The sample was PBMCs. These TCRs come from a woman aged 18 to 35 in good health and CMV-seropositive.

This clone came up a few times. The chain uses TRBV27 and TRBJ2-1, with a possible D match to TRBD1 (5 bases). This CDR3 has 16 residues. V lost 0 bases and J 5 bases, leaving 14 bases between the germline ends. Germline values: CDR1 MNHEY, CDR2 SMNVEV (reference sequence). This CDR3 reads CASSLSMTEAHNEQFF. In DNA form, the CDR3 reads TGTGCCAGCAGTTTATCGATGACAGAAGCGCACAATGAGCAGTTCTTC.

The chain is built from TRBV7-7 and TRBJ1-5; possible D gene TRBD1, 6 bases. Germline V CDR1 and CDR2: SSHAT, FNYEAQ (reference sequence). This CDR3 comprises 15 residues. Between the trimmed V and J ends, which lost 10 bases and 0 bases, there was a span of 16 bases. The CDR3 spells CAKRTVSPSNQPQHF. The DNA of the CDR3 is TGTGCCAAAAGGACAGTCTCCCCTAGCAATCAGCCCCAGCATTTT.

This clone came up once. The chain links TRBV5-6 to TRBJ1-1, with D maybe TRBD1 (5 bases). V was clipped by 1 base and J by 7 bases, with 8 bases between them. The CDR3 consists of 12 residues. Germline lookup yields CDR1 SGHDT and CDR2 YYEEEE. CDR3 coding DNA: TGTGCCAGCAGCTTGCGGGGGGGTGAAGCTTTCTTT. It encodes CASSLRGGEAFF.

The genes are TRBV14 and TRBJ2-5, with D possibly being TRBD1 (5 bases). This CDR3 has 16 residues. V lost 3 bases and J lost 5, with 19 bases in between. Germline V gives CDR1 SGHDN, CDR2 FVKESK. The chain's CDR3 is CASSHRWGLVDETQYF. The DNA for the CDR3 is TGTGCCAGCAGCCACCGCTGGGGCTTGGTGGACGAGACCCAGTACTTC.

The chain uses TRBV5-4 and TRBJ2-3, with a possible D match to TRBD1 (6 bases). The CDR3 has 13 amino acids. The germline V gene has CDR1 SGHNT and CDR2 YYREEE (reference sequence). Trimming pared 1 base from V and 4 bases from J, leaving 7 bases between. CDR3 region: CASSLKGADTQYF. The CDR3 DNA reads as TGTGCCAGCAGCTTGAAGGGGGCAGATACGCAGTATTTT.

The rearrangement joins TRBV7-2 to TRBJ1-1; D uncertain. CDR3 size: 15 residues. Trimming pared 2 bases from V and 5 bases from J, leaving 15 bases between. Per germline, CDR1 SGHTA and CDR2 FQGNSA. CDR3 amino acids: CASSLQTVGNTEAFF. Written as DNA, the CDR3 is TGTGCCAGCAGCTTACAAACGGTCGGGAATACTGAAGCTTTCTTT.

The chain joins TRBV27 to TRBJ2-7; 7 bases map to TRBD1. J lost 2 bases, V lost 3 bases, and 7 bases had no gene match. The germline gives CDR1 MNHEY, CDR2 SMNVEV (reference sequence). This CDR3 region has 15 residues. For the CDR3, the DNA is TGTGCCAGCAGTTTGTCGTACAGGGGCGCCTACGAGCAGTACTTC. Translating gives CASSLSYRGAYEQYF.

The CDR3 nucleotides are TGTGCCAGCACCGGACAGACCAATCAGCCCCAGCATTTT. It encodes CASTGQTNQPQHF. V usage is TRBV21-1 and J usage is TRBJ1-5; the table's D call, TRBD1, was not checked against the DNA. TRBV21-1 counts as a pseudogene. The CDR3 spans 13 residues.